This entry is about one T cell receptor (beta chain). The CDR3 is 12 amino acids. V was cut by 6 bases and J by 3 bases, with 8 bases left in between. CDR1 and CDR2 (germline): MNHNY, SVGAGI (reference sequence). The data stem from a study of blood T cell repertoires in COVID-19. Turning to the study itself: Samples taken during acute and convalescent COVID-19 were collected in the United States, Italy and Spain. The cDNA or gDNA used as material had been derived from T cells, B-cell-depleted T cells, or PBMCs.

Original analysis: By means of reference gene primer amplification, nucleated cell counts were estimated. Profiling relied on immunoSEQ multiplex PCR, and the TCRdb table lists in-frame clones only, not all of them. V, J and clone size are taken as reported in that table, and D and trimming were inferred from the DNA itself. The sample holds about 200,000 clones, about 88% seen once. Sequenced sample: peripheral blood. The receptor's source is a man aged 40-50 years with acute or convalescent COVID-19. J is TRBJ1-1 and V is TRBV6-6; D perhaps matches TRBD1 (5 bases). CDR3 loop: CASSPQDTEAFF. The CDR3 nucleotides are TGTGCCAGCAGCCCACAGGACACTGAAGCTTTCTTT.